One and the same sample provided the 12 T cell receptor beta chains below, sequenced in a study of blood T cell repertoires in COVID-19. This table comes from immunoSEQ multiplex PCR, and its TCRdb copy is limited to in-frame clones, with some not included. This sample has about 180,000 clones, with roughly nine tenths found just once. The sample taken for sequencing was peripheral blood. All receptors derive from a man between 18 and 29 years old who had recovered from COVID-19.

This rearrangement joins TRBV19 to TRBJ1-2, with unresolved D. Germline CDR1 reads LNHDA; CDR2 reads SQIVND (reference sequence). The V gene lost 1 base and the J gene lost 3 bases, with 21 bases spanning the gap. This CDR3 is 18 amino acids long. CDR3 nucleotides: TGTGCCAGTAGTATAGCAGAAAGGAACACCCCACGGGACTATGGCTACACCTTC. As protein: CASSIAERNTPRDYGYTF.

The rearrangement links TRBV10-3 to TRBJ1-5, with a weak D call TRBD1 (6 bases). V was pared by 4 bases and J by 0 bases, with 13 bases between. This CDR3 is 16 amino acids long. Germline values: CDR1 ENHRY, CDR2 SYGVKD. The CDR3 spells CAISGSGQNSNQPQHF. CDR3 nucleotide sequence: TGTGCCATCAGTGGATCGGGACAAAATAGCAATCAGCCCCAGCATTTT.

This CDR3 reads CASSRGQFLGYGYTF. CDR3 DNA: TGCGCCAGCAGCCGGGGACAGTTTTTAGGCTATGGCTACACCTTC. The chain uses TRBV4-1 and TRBJ1-2; 7 bases match TRBD1. Germline assignment: CDR1 MGHRA and CDR2 YSYEKL. The CDR3 runs to 15 residues. Trimming took 4 bases from V and 4 from J; bases not matched to a gene: 9.

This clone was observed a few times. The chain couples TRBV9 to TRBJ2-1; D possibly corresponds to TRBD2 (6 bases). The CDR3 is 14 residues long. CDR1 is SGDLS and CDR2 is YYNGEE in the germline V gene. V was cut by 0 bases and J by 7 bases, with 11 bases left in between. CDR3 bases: TGTGCCAGCAGCGTAGTGGGGGGACCAAATGAGCAGTTCTTC. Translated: CASSVVGGPNEQFF. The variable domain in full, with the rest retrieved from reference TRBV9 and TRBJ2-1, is DSGVTQTPKHLITATGQRVTLRCSPRSGDLSVYWYQQSLDQGLQFLIQYYNGEERAKGNILERFSAQQFPDLHSELNLSSLELGDSALYFCASSVVGGPNEQFFGPGTRLTVL.

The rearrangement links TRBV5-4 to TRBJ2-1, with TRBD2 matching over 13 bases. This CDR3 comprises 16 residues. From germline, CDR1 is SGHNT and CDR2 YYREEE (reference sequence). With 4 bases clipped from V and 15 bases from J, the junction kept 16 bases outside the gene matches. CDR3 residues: CASSTGTSGTLRYLFF. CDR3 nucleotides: TGTGCCAGCAGCACGGGGACTAGCGGGACCTTAAGATATCTGTTCTTC.

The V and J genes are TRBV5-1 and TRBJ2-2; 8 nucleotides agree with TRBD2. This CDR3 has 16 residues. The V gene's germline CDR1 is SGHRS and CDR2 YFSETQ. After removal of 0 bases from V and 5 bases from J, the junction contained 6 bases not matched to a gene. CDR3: CASSLEGGRITGELFF. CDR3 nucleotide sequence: TGCGCCAGCAGCTTGGAAGGCGGGAGGATAACCGGGGAGCTGTTTTTT.

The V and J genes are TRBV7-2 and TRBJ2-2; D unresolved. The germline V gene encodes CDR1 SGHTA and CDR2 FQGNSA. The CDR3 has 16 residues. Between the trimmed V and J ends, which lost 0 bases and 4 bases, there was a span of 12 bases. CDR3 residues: CASSLASNPGTGELFF. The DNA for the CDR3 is TGTGCCAGCAGCTTAGCCTCGAACCCGGGCACCGGGGAGCTGTTTTTT.

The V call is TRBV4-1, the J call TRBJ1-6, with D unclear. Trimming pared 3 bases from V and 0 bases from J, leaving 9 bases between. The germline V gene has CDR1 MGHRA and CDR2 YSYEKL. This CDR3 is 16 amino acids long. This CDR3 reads CASSHEESSYNSPLHF. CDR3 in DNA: TGCGCCAGCAGCCATGAAGAGAGCTCCTATAATTCACCCCTCCACTTT.

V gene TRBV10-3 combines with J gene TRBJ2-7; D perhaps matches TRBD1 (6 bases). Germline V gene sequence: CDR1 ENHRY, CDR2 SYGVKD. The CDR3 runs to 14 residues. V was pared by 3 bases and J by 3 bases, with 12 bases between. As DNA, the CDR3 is TGTGCCATCAGTGACCCCGGGACAAACTACGAGCAGTACTTC. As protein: CAISDPGTNYEQYF.

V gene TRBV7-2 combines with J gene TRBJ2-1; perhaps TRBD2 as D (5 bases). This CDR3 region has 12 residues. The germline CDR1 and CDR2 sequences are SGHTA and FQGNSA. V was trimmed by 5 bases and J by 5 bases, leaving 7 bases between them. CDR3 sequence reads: CASSRDHNEQFF. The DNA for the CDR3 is TGTGCCAGCAGCCGGGATCACAATGAGCAGTTCTTC.

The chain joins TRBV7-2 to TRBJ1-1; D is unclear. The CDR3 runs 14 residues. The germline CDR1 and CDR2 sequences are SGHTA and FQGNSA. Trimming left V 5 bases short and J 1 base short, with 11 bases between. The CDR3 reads CASSPLGTNTEAFF. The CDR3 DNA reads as TGTGCCAGCAGCCCTCTAGGCACGAACACTGAAGCTTTCTTT. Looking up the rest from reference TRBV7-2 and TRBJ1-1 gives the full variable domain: GAGVSQSPSNKVTEKGKDVELRCDPISGHTALYWYRQSLGQGLEFLIYFQGNSAPDKSGLPSDRFSAERTGGSVSTLTIQRTQQEDSAVYLCASSPLGTNTEAFFGQGTRLTVV.

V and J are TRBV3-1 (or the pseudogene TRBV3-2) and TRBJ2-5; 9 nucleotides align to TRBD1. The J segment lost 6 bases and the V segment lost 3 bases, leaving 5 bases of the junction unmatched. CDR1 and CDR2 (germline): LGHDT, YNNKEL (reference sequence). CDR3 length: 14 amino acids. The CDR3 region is CASSQTGGRKTQYF. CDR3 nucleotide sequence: TGTGCCAGCAGCCAGACAGGGGGGAGGAAGACCCAGTACTTC.